This TCR beta chain was recorded in a study of T cells in Graves' hyperthyroidism and ophthalmopathy. Study context: At initial diagnosis, before any treatment had begun, peripheral blood was obtained.

Subjects aged 18 to 65 presented with newly diagnosed hyperthyroidism of less than 2 months' duration. Thyroid ultrasound and orbital computed tomography, with clinical symptoms and serum thyroxine and TRAb, informed diagnoses. This clonotype showed up many times. V dropped 5 bases and J dropped 3 bases, with 17 bases sitting between them. This CDR3 has 16 amino acids. Germline V gene data show CDR1 as LNHDA and CDR2 as SQIVND (reference sequence). What was amplified from RNA transcripts were TCR beta CDR3 regions. Using the HTBI primer set, a first-round RT-PCR was run on the TCR CDR3. TCRdb re-called the multiplex PCR reads through MiXCR, storing one row per CDR3 protein. The sample has fewer than 550,000 distinct CDR3 sequences, 15% to 18% seen once.

This clonotype originated in a woman under 30 with Graves' hyperthyroidism. Material: blood. The chain employs TRBV19 and TRBJ1-5; TRBD1 might be the D (6 bases). DNA of the CDR3: TGTGCCAGTAGTGTACGGGACACGATATCCAATCAGCCCCAGCATTTT. Translated: CASSVRDTISNQPQHF.